This T cell receptor (beta chain) was sequenced for a study of T-cell memory formation after mild COVID-19. Study-level background: Clustering of TCRs was largely donor specific. Points from the study as a whole: Among contracting clones, CD4+ were mainly CM/EM and CD8+ enriched in EMRA. Prior to infection, memory already included some responding clones, suggesting cross-reactive memory joined.

The V end was cut by 3 bases, the J end by 5 bases, with 14 bases between. Germline-derived CDR1 and CDR2 are DFQATT and SNEGSKA (reference sequence). CDR3 length: 14 residues. This clonotype was observed a few times. Its antigen remains unknown. Using its own MiXCR run on the 5' RACE reads, TCRdb lists one record per CDR3 protein. Counted here are approximately 450,000 distinct CDR3 sequences, 18% occurring once; the ten biggest clones make up around 12%. The source material was PBMCs or a T cell subset sorted from them (not recorded which). This chain connects TRBV20-1 to TRBJ2-1; the D gene is possibly TRBD2 (6 bases). The origin of this receptor is an adult woman who had mild COVID-19 (a few samples of this study predate the infection). Cell type and time point are not known. The CDR3 loop reads CSARSGGRDNEQFF. The DNA of the CDR3 is TGCAGTGCTAGGTCCGGGGGTAGGGACAATGAGCAGTTCTTC.